This T cell receptor (beta chain) was profiled in a study of T cell responses to AZD1222 COVID-19 vaccine (dated by TCRdb to the early 2020s). Regarding the research as a whole: AZD1222 recipients given second doses at about 4 weeks or at about 12 weeks were pooled, since spike-specific TCR depth and breadth were not found to differ between the two schedules. A total of approximately 240 trial participants underwent TCR sequencing, of whom about 210 received two doses of AZD1222 and about 25 received two doses of the MenACWY control vaccine. Trial participants were enrolled into age subgroups of 18-55, 56-69 and 70-plus years, which contained around 150, 28 and 57 TCR-sequenced participants, respectively.

To note about this clone: Its specific antigen is unknown. Base qualities are not recorded, but no much larger clone differs from it by a single base.

The CDR3 regions of human TCRbeta chains were analyzed by immunosequencing. Per the original workflow: Repertoire TCRs were checked for matches against a reference library of SARS-CoV-2-specific TCRs that had been generated using the MIRA antigen-specificity platform. Breadth was defined as the fraction of unique TCRs that were SARS-CoV-2-associated, and depth was defined as the fraction of total T cells that were SARS-CoV-2-associated. Each spike-specific TCR was assigned to its reactive spike region and to a CD4 or CD8 class using the MIRA data. Log10-transformed breadth and depth values were compared by one-way ANOVA with Sidak's multiple comparisons tests. Drawn from immuneACCESS, this table holds only the in-frame rearrangements with V and J called that TCRdb kept. Clones are partly lost; checked studies trace under half to an unresolved V gene and leave the rest unexplained. The V and J calls and clone size were taken over from that table, and D and trimming were inferred from the DNA. Within this sample are under 200,000 clones, with approximately 94% of them counted one time only. The biggest ten clones account for roughly 9.2% of the sample.

Summary of the overall study and its limitations: Vaccine-associated CD4 TCRs spanned the whole spike protein, with dominant responses in regions 160-218 and 743-854. Epitopes outside the regions mutated in the B.1.351 and B.1.1.7 variants were reportedly recognized by nearly half of the unique spike-specific TCRs. In the small 56-69-year group, the increase in depth fell short of significance, most likely because of low power. Because no day 14 peak-response samples were available, repertoires were characterized only after the peak T cell response. Most participants were white British and females outnumbered males, and the authors suggested that clonal diversity may have been underestimated. Conclusions about previously exposed vaccinees were limited because only a handful of AZD1222 recipients were SARS-CoV-2 seropositive at baseline. After two AZD1222 doses, spike-specific TCR breadth and depth were significantly higher than at day 0 and than in MenACWY recipients.

The intended sense of this specimen's time point label: baseline before first vaccination. Vaccinee samples were obtained from the UK trials COV001 and COV002, which included a single-blind randomized controlled phase 2/3 trial of AZD1222 (ChAdOx1 nCoV-19) in healthy adults. For TCRbeta chain sequencing, PBMC samples from trial participants were taken at day 0 and at day 28 after the second dose. V is clipped by 5 bases and J by 4 bases, and the sequence between their germline boundaries is 11 bases long. The CDR3 runs 14 amino acids, cysteine and phenylalanine included. The kept DNA is CDR3 alone, 42 bases in frame from the first base. Reading the germline V gene gives CDR1 MGHDK and CDR2 SYGVNS.

The rearranged segments are TRBV25-1 and TRBJ1-4; TRBD1 could be the D gene, as 6 bases match. The sequence was collected from an adult in good health. Sequences were derived from peripheral blood, sampled on day 0 of AZD1222 vaccination. CDR3 protein: CASSTGLINEKLFF. The DNA is TGTGCCAGCAGTACAGGGTTAATTAATGAAAAACTGTTTTTT.